The present entry profiles one T cell receptor (beta chain) with its context. Its antigen is currently unknown. Germline CDR1 MNHEY, CDR2 SVGAGI. Trimming cost V 0 bases and J 1 base, with 7 bases left between them. This CDR3 spans 14 amino acids. This sample stems from a study of T cell responses to AZD1222 COVID-19 vaccine. General study points: Unmutated variant regions are reportedly targeted by nearly half of spike-specific TCRs. Elevations in Spike-specific TCR breadth and depth followed administration of two AZD1222 doses.

The repertoire was sequenced with immunoSEQ multiplex PCR; TCRdb's copy has only in-frame clones and lacks some. Of 140,000 to 150,000 clones listed, around 93% are singletons. The chain joins TRBV6-5 to TRBJ2-7; D remains unclear. The sequenced sample was peripheral blood, obtained 28 days after the second AZD1222 dose. This receptor was identified in an adult who received the AZD1222 COVID-19 vaccine. CDR3 DNA: TGTGCCAGCAGTTACTCGCTAGGGTCCTACGAGCAGTACTTC. Amino acids: CASSYSLGSYEQYF.